These 3 T cell receptor beta chains originate from one sample sequenced in a study of early T cells in non-severe SARS-CoV-2 infection. One entry per CDR3 protein, called by TCRdb with MiXCR from the 5' RACE reads. The table has under 90,000 distinct CDR3 sequences, less than 15% seen once; the top ten hold around 6.4%. The material sequenced was whole blood. These receptors originate from an adult who was a healthcare worker with PCR-confirmed SARS-CoV-2 infection or an uninfected control (not recorded which).

This clonotype came up a few times. The chain couples TRBV7-2 to TRBJ2-7, with 9 bases that match TRBD1. Germline V gene data show CDR1 as SGHTA and CDR2 as FQGNSA. J gave up 3 bases and V 5 bases, and 5 bases lay outside the gene matches. The CDR3 loop spans 14 amino acids. The CDR3 loop is CASSQTGGNYEQYF. Here the CDR3 DNA reads TGTGCCAGCAGCCAGACAGGGGGAAACTACGAGCAGTACTTC. The complete variable domain, with remaining parts taken from reference TRBV7-2 and TRBJ2-7, reads GAGVSQSPSNKVTEKGKDVELRCDPISGHTALYWYRQSLGQGLEFLIYFQGNSAPDKSGLPSDRFSAERTGGSVSTLTIQRTQQEDSAVYLCASSQTGGNYEQYFGPGTRLTVT.

This clonotype turned up a few times. This chain links TRBV7-3 with TRBJ2-2, with 8 bases identical to TRBD2. V was clipped by 2 bases and J by 5 bases; unmatched bases: 7. From germline, CDR1 is SGHTA and CDR2 FQGTGA. The CDR3 has 16 amino acids. The CDR3 DNA sequence: TGTGCCAGCAGCTTACTAGCGGGCCCACCTACCGGGGAGCTGTTTTTT. It is translated as CASSLLAGPPTGELFF.

The chain has TRBV7-2 and TRBJ2-7; D possibly corresponds to TRBD1 (6 bases). Trimming took off 3 bases at V and 4 bases at J, with 10 bases between the two ends. The CDR3 length is 13 residues. Germline CDR1 reads SGHTA; CDR2 reads FQGNSA. The CDR3 coding sequence is TGTGCCAGCAGCTTGGGGGCGCGGTACGAGCAGTACTTC. Its translation is CASSLGARYEQYF.